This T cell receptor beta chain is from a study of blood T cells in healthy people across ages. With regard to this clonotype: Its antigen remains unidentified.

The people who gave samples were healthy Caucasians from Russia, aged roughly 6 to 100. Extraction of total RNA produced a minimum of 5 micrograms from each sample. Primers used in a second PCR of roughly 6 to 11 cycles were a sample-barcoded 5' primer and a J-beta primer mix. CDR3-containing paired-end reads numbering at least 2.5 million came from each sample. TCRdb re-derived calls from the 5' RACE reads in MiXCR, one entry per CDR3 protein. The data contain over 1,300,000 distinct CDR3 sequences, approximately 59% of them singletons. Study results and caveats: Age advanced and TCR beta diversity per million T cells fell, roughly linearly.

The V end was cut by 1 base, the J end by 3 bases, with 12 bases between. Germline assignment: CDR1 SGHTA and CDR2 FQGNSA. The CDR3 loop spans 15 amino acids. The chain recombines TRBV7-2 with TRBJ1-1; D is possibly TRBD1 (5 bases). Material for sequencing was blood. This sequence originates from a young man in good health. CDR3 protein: CASSLVSSGHTEAFF. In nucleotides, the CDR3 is TGTGCCAGCAGCTTAGTTTCCTCGGGGCACACTGAAGCTTTCTTT.